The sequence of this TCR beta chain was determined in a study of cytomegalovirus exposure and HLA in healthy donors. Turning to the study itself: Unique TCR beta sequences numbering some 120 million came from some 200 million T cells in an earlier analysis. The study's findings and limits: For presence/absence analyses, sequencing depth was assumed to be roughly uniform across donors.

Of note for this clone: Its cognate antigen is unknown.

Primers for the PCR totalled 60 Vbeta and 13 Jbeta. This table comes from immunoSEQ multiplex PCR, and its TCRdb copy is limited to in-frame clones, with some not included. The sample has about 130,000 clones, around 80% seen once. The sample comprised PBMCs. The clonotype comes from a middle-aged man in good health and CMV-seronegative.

The DNA of the CDR3 is TGTGCCAGCAGTGAAGTCCGGGGGGGAGCTGGAAACACCATATATTTT. Translation: CASSEVRGGAGNTIYF. This sequence joins TRBV6-1 and TRBJ1-3; maybe TRBD1 (5 bases). Trimming removed 1 base from V and 2 bases from J, with 12 bases in between. The germline V gene encodes CDR1 MNHNS and CDR2 SASEGT. The CDR3 runs to 16 residues.